The rows below give T cell receptor beta chains drawn from one sample of a study of CD8 T cells in ankylosing spondylitis. TCRdb re-analysed the 5' RACE reads in MiXCR, keeping a single row per CDR3 protein. The table has roughly 220,000 distinct CDR3 sequences, roughly 10% seen once; the top ten hold approximately 20%. Source material: blood, either unsorted or a sorted T cell fraction (not recorded which). These receptors were collected from a male donor with ankylosing spondylitis or in good health (not recorded which). The CDR3 runs from the conserved cysteine through the conserved F or W. The D gene is left open where the match is weak. Clone size, where shown, is once, few, many, or a class for clones that have expanded.

TRBV12-3/TRBV12-4	TRBD1	many	19	TRBJ1-5	CARALRWTGQVWRNQPQHF	TGTGCCAGGGCCCTTCGTTGGACAGGGCAGGTTTGGCGCAATCAGCCCCAGCATTTT
TRBV6-1	.	many	15	TRBJ2-7	CASSEPRAASYEQYF	TGTGCCAGCAGTGAACCCCGCGCGGCCTCCTACGAGCAGTACTTC
TRBV7-9	.	many	13	TRBJ1-2	CASSPDSLYGYTF	TGTGCCAGCAGTCCTGACAGCCTCTATGGCTACACCTTC
TRBV5-5	.	.	16	TRBJ1-6	CASSRPDAGINSPLHF	TGTGCCAGCAGCCGTCCGGACGCGGGGATTAATTCACCCCTCCACTTT
TRBV20-1	TRBD2	few	19	TRBJ2-2	CSASKGGLASMRATGELFF	TGCAGTGCTTCTAAGGGGGGACTAGCCTCTATGCGAGCGACCGGGGAGCTGTTTTTT
TRBV12-3/TRBV12-4	.	many	15	TRBJ2-7	CASSLGSRGSYEQYF	TGTGCCAGCAGTTTAGGGAGCAGGGGCTCCTACGAGCAGTACTTC
TRBV13	.	.	15	TRBJ2-7	CASSLGSGLRYEQYF	TGTGCCAGCAGCTTAGGCTCTGGTTTACGCTACGAGCAGTACTTC
TRBV5-1	.	.	14	TRBJ1-1	CASSPVQMNTEAFF	TGCGCCAGCAGCCCAGTTCAAATGAACACTGAAGCTTTCTTT
TRBV5-1	.	many	14	TRBJ1-2	CASSLAVANYGYTF	TGCGCCAGCAGTCTGGCAGTTGCTAACTATGGCTACACCTTC
TRBV20-1	.	many	12	TRBJ1-1	CSASQSGVGAFF	TGCAGTGCTAGCCAATCAGGGGTTGGGGCTTTCTTT
TRBV6-1	.	.	19	TRBJ2-3	CASSGDPFFSGARTDTQYF	TGTGCCAGCAGTGGAGACCCCTTTTTCTCCGGGGCCCGCACAGATACGCAGTATTTT
TRBV28	.	few	13	TRBJ1-1	CGSTAMLNTEAFF	TGCGGTTCGACAGCCATGTTGAACACTGAAGCTTTCTTT
TRBV29-1	.	many	13	TRBJ1-3	CSAGRSSGNTIYF	TGCAGCGCTGGACGGAGCTCTGGAAACACCATATATTTT
TRBV12-3/TRBV12-4	.	.	15	TRBJ2-7	CASSTGTPLTYEQYF	TGTGCCAGCAGTACCGGGACGCCACTAACCTACGAGCAGTACTTC